This TCR beta chain was sequenced in a study of CD8 T cells in Susac syndrome. This clonotype has just one count. The V and J ends lost 1 base and 7 bases, in that order; junction bases with no gene match: 5. Germline lookup yields CDR1 MGHDK and CDR2 SYGVNS. The CDR3 extends over 16 amino acids. Random hexamers were used to reverse transcribe the RNA input (roughly 0.5 to 1 ug). TCRdb re-called the immunoSEQ multiplex PCR reads through MiXCR, storing one row per CDR3 protein. The table lists over 80,000 distinct CDR3 sequences, roughly 94% of them singletons. Sample: CD8+ T cells from PBMCs. V is TRBV25-1 and J is TRBJ1-6; TRBD1 matches 9 bases. This TCR was sampled from a human donor with Susac syndrome. The CDR3 loop is CASSEWVDRGNSPLHF. In nucleotides, the CDR3 is TGTGCCAGCAGTGAATGGGTAGACAGGGGGAATTCACCCCTCCACTTT.